This T cell receptor beta chain appears in the sequencing data of a study of cytomegalovirus exposure and HLA in healthy donors. This CDR3 region has 13 residues. V was pared by 4 bases and J by 6 bases, with 9 bases between. Germline assignment: CDR1 KGHSH and CDR2 LQKENI. PCR amplification relied on 60 Vbeta primers (plus 13 Jbeta primers). The repertoire was sequenced with immunoSEQ multiplex PCR; TCRdb's copy has only in-frame clones and lacks some. The sample includes 160,000 or so clones, more than 65% seen only once; the top ten take approximately 1.2%. The sequenced material came from PBMCs. V is TRBV18 and J is TRBJ2-2; the D gene is possibly TRBD1 (6 bases). This clonotype originated in a man aged 50 to 60 in good health and CMV-seropositive. CDR3 sequence reads: CASSRPGAGELFF. CDR3 sequence (DNA): TGTGCCAGCTCACGACCAGGGGCCGGGGAGCTGTTTTTT.